The clone carrying this TCR beta chain was counted a single time. No antigen is known for it. This record belongs to a study of cytomegalovirus exposure and HLA in healthy donors. The study's findings and limits: Productive rates of about 87% or about 30% were seen for most TCR beta V segments in an earlier analysis. Versus the 666-donor mean, an Asian-associated ancestry cluster reportedly showed fewer N-insertions in a later analysis. Common viral pathogens were later found to be apparently linked to several of the most significant clusters.

The study ran its PCR with 60 Vbeta and 13 Jbeta primers. How the authors handled the data: Among the unique TCR beta chains that a later analysis counted, 75 million to 85 million in all, approximately 12 million were shared. Some clones are missing from TCRdb's copy, which holds only in-frame ones; the method was immunoSEQ multiplex PCR. D and trimming were read from the DNA, whereas the V and J calls and clone size are those reported in that table. Counted here are 100,000 to 150,000 clones, 74% occurring once; the ten biggest clones make up about 4.4%. V trimming: 5 bases; J trimming: 7 bases; junction bases outside the gene matches: 5. This CDR3 is built from 14 residues. CDR1 is GTSNPN and CDR2 is SVGIG in the germline V gene (reference sequence).

The receptor was isolated from a woman between 45 and 65 years old in good health and CMV-seropositive. V and J are TRBV30 and TRBJ2-6, with 10 bases identical to TRBD1. The specimen sequenced was PBMCs. Written as DNA, the CDR3 is TGTGCCTGGTCAGGGACAGGGGTAGCCAACGTCCTGACTTTC. This sequence encodes CAWSGTGVANVLTF. Looking up the rest from reference TRBV30 and TRBJ2-6 gives the full variable domain: SQTIHQWPATLVQPVGSPLSLECTVEGTSNPNLYWYRQAAGRGLQLLFYSVGIGQISSEVPQNLSASRPQDRQFILSSKKLLLSDSGFYLCAWSGTGVANVLTFGAGSRLTVL.